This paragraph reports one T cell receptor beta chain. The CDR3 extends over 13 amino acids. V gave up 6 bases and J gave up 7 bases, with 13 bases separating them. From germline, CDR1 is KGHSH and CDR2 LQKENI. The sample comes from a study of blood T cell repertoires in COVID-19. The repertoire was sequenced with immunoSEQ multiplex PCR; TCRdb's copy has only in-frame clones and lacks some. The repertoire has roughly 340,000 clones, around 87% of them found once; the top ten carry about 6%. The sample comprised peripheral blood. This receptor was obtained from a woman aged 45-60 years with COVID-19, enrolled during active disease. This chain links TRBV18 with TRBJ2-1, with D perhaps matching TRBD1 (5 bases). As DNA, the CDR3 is TGTGCCAGCTCCTTCGGCAGGGCGAATGAGCAGTTCTTC. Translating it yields CASSFGRANEQFF. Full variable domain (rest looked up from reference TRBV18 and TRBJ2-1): NAGVMQNPRHLVRRRGQEARLRCSPMKGHSHVYWYRQLPEEGLKFMVYLQKENIIDESGMPKERFSAEFPKEGPSILRIQQVVRGDSAAYFCASSFGRANEQFFGPGTRLTVL.